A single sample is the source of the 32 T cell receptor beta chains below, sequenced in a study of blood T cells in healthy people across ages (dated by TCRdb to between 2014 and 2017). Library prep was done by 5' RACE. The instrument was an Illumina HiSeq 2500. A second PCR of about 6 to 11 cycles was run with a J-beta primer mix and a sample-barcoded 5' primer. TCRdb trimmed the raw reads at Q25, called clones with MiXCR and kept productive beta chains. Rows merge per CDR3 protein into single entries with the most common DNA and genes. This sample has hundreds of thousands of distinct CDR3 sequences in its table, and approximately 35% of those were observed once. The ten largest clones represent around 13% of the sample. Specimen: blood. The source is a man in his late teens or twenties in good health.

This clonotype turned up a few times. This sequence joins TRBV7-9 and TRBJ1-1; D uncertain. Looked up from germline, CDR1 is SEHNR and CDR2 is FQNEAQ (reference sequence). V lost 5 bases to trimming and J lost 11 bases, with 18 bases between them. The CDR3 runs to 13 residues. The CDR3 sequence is CASSPRVLMEAFF. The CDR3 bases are TGTGCCAGCAGCCCCCGGGTTTTGATGGAGGCTTTCTTT.

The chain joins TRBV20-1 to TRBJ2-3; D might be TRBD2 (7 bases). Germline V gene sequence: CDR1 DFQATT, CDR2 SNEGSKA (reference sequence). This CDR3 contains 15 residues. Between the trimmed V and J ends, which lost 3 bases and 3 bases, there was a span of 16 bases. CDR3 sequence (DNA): TGCAGTGCTAGCGGGGGAGGGGGTAGGACAGATACGCAGTATTTT. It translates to CSASGGGGRTDTQYF.

CDR3 coding DNA: TGTGCCAGCAGTGAGGGCCTCGGGGAGAACACCGGGGAGCTGTTTTTT. Its protein product is CASSEGLGENTGELFF. The rearrangement joins TRBV2 to TRBJ2-2, with TRBD2 as a possible D gene (5 bases). V gave up 3 bases and J gave up 1 base, with 12 bases separating them. This CDR3 is 16 amino acids long. CDR1 and CDR2 from the germline V gene are SNHLY and FYNNEI.

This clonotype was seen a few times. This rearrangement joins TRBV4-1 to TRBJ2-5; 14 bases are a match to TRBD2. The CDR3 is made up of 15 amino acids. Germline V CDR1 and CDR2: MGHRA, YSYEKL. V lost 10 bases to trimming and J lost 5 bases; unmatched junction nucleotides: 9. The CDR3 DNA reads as TGCGCCACATCGACTAGCGGGGGGGCAAGGGAGACCCAGTACTTC. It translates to CATSTSGGARETQYF.

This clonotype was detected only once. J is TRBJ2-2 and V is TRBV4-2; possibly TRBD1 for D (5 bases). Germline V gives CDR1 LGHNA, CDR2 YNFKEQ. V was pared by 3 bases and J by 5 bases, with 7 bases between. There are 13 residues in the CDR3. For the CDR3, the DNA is TGTGCCAGCAGCCAGACAGAGACCGGGGAGCTGTTTTTT. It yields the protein CASSQTETGELFF.

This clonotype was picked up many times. The CDR3 DNA sequence: TGTGCTAGTGGTTCAGACACCCACAATGAGCAGTTCTTC. This encodes CASGSDTHNEQFF. The V gene is TRBV12-5, the J gene TRBJ2-1; no clear D. V was shortened by 4 bases and J by 5 bases, with 9 bases between the two germline ends. The CDR3 spans 13 residues. Per germline, CDR1 LGHNT and CDR2 FRNRAP.

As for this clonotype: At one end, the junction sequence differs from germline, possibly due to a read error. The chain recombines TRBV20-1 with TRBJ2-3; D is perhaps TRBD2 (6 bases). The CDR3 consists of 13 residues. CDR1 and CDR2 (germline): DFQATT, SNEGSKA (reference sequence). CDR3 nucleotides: TGTGGAGGGGTAGAGGTACTCACAGATACGCAGTATTTT. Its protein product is CGGVEVLTDTQYF.

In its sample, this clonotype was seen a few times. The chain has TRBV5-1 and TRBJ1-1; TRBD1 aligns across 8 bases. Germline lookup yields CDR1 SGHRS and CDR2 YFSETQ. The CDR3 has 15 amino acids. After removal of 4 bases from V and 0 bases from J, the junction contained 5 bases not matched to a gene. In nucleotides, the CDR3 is TGCGCCAGCAGCCCCCTACAGGGGGTGAACACTGAAGCTTTCTTT. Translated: CASSPLQGVNTEAFF.

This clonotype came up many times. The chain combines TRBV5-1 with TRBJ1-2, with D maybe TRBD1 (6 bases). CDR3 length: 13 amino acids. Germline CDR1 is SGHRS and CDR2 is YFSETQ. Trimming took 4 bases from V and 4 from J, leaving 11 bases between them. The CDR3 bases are TGCGCCAGCAGCCACGACAGGTCCTATGGCTACACCTTC. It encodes CASSHDRSYGYTF.

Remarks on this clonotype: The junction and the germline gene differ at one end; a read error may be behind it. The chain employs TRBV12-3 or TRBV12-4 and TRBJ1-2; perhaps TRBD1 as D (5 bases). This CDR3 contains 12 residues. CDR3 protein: CASSSRVGGCTF. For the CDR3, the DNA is TGTGCCAGCAGTTCCAGGGTGGGAGGCTGCACCTTC.

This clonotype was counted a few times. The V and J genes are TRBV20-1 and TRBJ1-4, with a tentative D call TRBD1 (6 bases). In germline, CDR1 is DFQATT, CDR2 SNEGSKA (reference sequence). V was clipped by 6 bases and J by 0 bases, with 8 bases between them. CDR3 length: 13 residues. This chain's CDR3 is CSAQGTTNEKLFF. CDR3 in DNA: TGCAGTGCCCAGGGGACAACTAATGAAAAACTGTTTTTT.

The CDR3 DNA sequence: TGTGCCAGCAGCCCCATGGGCCACGAGCAGTACTTC. It specifies CASSPMGHEQYF. V is TRBV11-2 and J is TRBJ2-7; D gene uncertain. Germline V lookup: CDR1 SGHAT, CDR2 FQNNGV. The CDR3 runs to 12 residues. The V end lost 5 bases, the J end lost 5 bases, and 10 bases lay between the germline ends.

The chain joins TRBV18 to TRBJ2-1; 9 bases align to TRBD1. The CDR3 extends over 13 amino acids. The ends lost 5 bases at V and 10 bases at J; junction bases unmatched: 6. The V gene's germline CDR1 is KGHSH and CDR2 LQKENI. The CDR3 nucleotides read TGTGCCAGCTCAGGCACAGGGGGCTCCGAGCAGTTCTTC. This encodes CASSGTGGSEQFF.

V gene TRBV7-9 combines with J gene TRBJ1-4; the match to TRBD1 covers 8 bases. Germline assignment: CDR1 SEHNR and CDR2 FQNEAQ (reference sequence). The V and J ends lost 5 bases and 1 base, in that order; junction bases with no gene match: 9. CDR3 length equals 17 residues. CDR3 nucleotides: TGTGCCAGCAGCCAAGGATCAGGGGGCGAAACTAATGAAAAACTGTTTTTT. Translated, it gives CASSQGSGGETNEKLFF.

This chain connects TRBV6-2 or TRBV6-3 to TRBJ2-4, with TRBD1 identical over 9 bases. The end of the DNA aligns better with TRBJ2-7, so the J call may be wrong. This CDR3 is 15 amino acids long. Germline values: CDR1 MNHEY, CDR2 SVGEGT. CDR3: CASSRGGQGTYEQYF. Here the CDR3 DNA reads TGTGCCAGCAGCCGAGGGGGACAGGGAACCTACGAGCAGTACTTC.

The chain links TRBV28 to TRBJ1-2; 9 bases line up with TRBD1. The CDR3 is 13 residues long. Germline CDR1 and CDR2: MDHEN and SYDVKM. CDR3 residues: CATSNRGHSGYTF. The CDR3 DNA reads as TGTGCAACCAGCAACAGGGGGCACAGCGGCTACACCTTC.

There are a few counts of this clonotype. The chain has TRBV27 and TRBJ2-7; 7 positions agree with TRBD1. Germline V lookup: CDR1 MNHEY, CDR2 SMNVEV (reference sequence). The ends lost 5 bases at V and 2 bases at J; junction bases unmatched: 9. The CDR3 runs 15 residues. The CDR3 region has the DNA TGTGCCAGCAGTCCACGTGGGACAGTTACCTACGAGCAGTACTTC. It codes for CASSPRGTVTYEQYF.

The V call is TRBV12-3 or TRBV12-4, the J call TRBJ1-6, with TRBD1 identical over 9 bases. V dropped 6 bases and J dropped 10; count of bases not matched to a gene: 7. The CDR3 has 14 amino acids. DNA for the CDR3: TGTGCCAGCAGCCCAACAGGGGGCGGGTCACCCCTCCACTTT. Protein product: CASSPTGGGSPLHF.

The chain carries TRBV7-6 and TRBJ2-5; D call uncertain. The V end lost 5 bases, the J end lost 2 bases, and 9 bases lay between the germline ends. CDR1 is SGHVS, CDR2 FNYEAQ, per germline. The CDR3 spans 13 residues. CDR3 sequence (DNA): TGTGCCAGCAGCCCGACACATCAAGAGACCCAGTACTTC. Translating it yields CASSPTHQETQYF.

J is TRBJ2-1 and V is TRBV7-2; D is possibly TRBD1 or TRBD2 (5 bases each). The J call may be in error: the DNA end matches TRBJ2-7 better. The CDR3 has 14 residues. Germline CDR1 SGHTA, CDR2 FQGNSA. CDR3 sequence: CASSLESGPNEQYF. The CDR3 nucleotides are TGTGCCAGCAGCTTAGAGTCGGGACCCAATGAGCAGTACTTC.

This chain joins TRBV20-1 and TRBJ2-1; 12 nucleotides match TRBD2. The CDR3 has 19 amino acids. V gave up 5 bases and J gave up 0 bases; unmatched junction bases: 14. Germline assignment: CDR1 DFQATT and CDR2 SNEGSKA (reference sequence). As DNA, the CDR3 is TGCAGTGCTCCAATGACTAGCGGGGGCGACCGCCCCTCCTACAATGAGCAGTTCTTC. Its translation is CSAPMTSGGDRPSYNEQFF.

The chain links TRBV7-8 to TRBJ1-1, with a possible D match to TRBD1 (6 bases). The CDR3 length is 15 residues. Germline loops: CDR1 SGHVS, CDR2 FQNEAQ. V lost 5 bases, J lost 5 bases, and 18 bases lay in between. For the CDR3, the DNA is TGTGCCAGCAGCCTTCTTAGAGGGGACAATACTGAAGCTTTCTTT. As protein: CASSLLRGDNTEAFF.

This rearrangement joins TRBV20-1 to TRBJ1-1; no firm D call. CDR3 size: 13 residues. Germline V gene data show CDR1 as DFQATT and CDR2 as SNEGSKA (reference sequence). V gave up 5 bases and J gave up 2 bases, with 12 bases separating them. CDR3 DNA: TGCAGTGCTCCGACCCCCCTAAACACTGAAGCTTTCTTT. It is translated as CSAPTPLNTEAFF.

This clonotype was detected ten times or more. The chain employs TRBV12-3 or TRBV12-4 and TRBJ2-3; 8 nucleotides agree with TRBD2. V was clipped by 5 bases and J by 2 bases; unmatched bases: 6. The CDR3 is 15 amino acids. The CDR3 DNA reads TGTGCCAGCAGTCAGTCGGGACTAGTCACAGATACGCAGTATTTT. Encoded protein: CASSQSGLVTDTQYF.

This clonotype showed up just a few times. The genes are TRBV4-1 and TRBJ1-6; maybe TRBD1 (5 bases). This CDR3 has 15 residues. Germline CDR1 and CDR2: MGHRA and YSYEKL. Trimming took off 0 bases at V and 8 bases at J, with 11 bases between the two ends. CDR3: CASSQDRARDSPLHF. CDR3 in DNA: TGCGCCAGCAGCCAAGACAGGGCTAGAGATTCACCCCTCCACTTT.

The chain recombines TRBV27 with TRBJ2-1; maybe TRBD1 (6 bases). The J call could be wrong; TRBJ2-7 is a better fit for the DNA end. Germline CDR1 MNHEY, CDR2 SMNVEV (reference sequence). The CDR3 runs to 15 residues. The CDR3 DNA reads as TGTGCCAGCAGTTTGGACAGAAAGTCCTACAATGAGCAGTACTTC. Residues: CASSLDRKSYNEQYF.

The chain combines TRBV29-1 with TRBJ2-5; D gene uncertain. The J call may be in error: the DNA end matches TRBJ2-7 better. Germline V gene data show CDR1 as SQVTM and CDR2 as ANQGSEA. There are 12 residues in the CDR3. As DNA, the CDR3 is TGCAGCGTTGGTTACAATTCCTACGAGCAGTACTTC. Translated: CSVGYNSYEQYF.

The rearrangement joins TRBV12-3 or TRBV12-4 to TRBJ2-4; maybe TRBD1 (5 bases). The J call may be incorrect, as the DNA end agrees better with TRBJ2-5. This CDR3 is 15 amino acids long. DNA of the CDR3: TGTGCCAGCCGGGCGGCCAGGGTGGAGAAAGAGACCCAGTACTTC. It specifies CASRAARVEKETQYF.

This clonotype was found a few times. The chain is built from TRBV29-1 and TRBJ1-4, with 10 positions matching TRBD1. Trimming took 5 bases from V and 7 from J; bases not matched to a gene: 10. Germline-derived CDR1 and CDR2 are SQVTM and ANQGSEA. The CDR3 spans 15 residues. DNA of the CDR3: TGCAGCGTTAGTCGGGGACAGGGGAGAATTGAAAAACTGTTTTTT. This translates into CSVSRGQGRIEKLFF.

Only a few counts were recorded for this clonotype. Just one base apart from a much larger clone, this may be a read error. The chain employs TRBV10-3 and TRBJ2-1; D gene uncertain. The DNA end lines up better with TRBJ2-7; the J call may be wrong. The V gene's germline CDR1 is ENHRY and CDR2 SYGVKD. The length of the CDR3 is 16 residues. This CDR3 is CAISVVLEPSYNEQYF. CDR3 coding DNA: TGTGCCATCAGTGTGGTACTCGAGCCCTCCTACAATGAGCAGTACTTC.

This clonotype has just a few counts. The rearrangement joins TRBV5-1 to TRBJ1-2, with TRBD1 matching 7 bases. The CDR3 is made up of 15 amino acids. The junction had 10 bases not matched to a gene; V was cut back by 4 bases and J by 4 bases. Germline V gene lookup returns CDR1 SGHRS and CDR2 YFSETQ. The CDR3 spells CASSEGAGDRYGYTF. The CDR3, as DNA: TGCGCCAGCAGCGAGGGGGCAGGGGATCGCTATGGCTACACCTTC. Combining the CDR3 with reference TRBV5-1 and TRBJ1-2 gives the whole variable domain KAGVTQTPRYLIKTRGQQVTLSCSPISGHRSVSWYQQTPGQGLQFLFEYFSETQRNKGNFPGRFSGRQFSNSRSEMNVSTLELGDSALYLCASSEGAGDRYGYTFGSGTRLTVV.

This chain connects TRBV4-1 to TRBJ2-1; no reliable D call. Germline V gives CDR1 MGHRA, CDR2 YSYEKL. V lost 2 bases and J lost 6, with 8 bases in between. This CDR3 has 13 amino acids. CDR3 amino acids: CASSQNPGNEQFF. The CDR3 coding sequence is TGCGCCAGCAGCCAAAATCCGGGCAATGAGCAGTTCTTC.